This T cell receptor beta chain was captured by sequencing in a study of breast tumors, draining lymph nodes, adjacent tissues (dated by TCRdb to between 2015 and 2016). In the study overall: TCR beta repertoires were compared across tumor, adjacent nontumor tissue and axillary lymph nodes obtained from breast cancer patients. The study was designed to assess the relationships and possible T-cell exchange between tumor, surrounding tissue and draining lymph node repertoires in human breast cancer. Study-level results and caveats: In luminal-like breast cancer, tumor and nontumor tissue repertoires resembled each other significantly more than in basal-like breast cancer. Tumor T-cell repertoires showed less diversity than lymph node repertoires and more diversity than nontumor tissue repertoires, and tumor T-cell repertoires showed preferential V and J gene usage. The data were considered consistent with the idea that most tumor T cells come from the lymph node and then expand in tumor tissue. The conclusion that tumor T cells originate in lymph nodes was framed as consistent with a hypothesis rather than directly demonstrated.

Sequencer: Illumina HiSeq 2000. TCR beta chain libraries were generated by multiplex PCR amplification. High-throughput sequencing was used to analyze the amplified TCR beta chain products. In-frame beta chains were kept once TCRdb had trimmed the public reads at Q25 with fastp and called clones with MiXCR. Rows merge per CDR3 protein into single entries with the most common DNA and genes. This sample comprises approximately 190,000 distinct CDR3 sequences, approximately 31% of them detected only once. The ten top clones hold 4% to 4.5% of the sample. A word on this clonotype: No antigen is known for it. No much larger clonotype is one base removed from it; base qualities were not supplied.

The axillary draining lymph nodes of breast cancer patients were the source of the lymph node samples. V gives up 3 bases and J gives up 12 bases, and the segment between their germline ends measures 15 bases. CDR1 is given as DFQATT and CDR2 as SNEGSKA, both from the germline V gene (reference sequence). The CDR3 contains 13 residues, cysteine and phenylalanine counted. Only the CDR3 part of the read is kept: 39 bases, read in frame from the first base. Recombination connected TRBV20-1 to TRBJ1-6, with no confidently assigned D gene. Sequencing was performed on axillary lymph node tissue. This TCR came from a female donor with breast cancer. Some clones in this sample may be carry-over from other donors' samples. The CDR3 region reads CSASEGGLGPLHF. At the DNA level, the sequence is TGCAGTGCTAGCGAAGGAGGTCTAGGACCCCTCCACTTT.